This TCR beta chain was identified in a study of cytomegalovirus exposure and HLA in healthy donors. Study details: Early released data comprised 80 million to 90 million unique TCRs from HLA-typed donors.

Primers included in the PCR were 60 Vbeta and 13 Jbeta primers. Profiled with immunoSEQ multiplex PCR; TCRdb holds only in-frame clones, not every one. The sample lists tens of thousands of clones; about 60% were seen once. The V segment lost 5 bases and the J segment 2 bases; nucleotides outside the gene matches: 1. The CDR3 has 13 amino acids. The germline CDR1 and CDR2 sequences are MNHNY and SVGAGI (reference sequence). Study-level points and caveats: Most subjects had HLA-A and HLA-B alleles reportedly predicted accurately by TCR beta sequences.

Comments on this clone: Its antigen remains unknown.

In nominal health when sampled, donors likely had unrecorded immune exposures nonetheless. The sequenced material came from PBMCs. The J gene is TRBJ2-7, the V gene TRBV6-6, with 9 bases aligning to TRBD1. The clonotype originates from a woman aged 40 to 50 in good health and CMV-seropositive. The CDR3: CASSRDRAYEQYF. The CDR3 DNA follows: TGTGCCAGCAGTCGGGACAGGGCCTACGAGCAGTACTTC.